The 25 T cell receptor beta chains listed next were all sequenced from one sample in a study of T cells after yellow fever vaccination. TCRdb re-called the 5' RACE reads with MiXCR, one entry per CDR3 protein. The sample has around 590,000 distinct CDR3 sequences; about 12% are singletons. This specimen was PBMCs, taken on the day of the yellow fever booster vaccination. Receptors were obtained from a young man who received the YFV17D yellow fever vaccine.

The genes are TRBV7-2 and TRBJ2-3, with TRBD2 identical over 8 bases. With 7 bases clipped from V and 6 bases from J, the junction kept 15 bases outside the gene matches. This CDR3 region has 16 residues. Germline lookup yields CDR1 SGHTA and CDR2 FQGNSA. The CDR3: CASNPGGGAGADTQYF. Written as DNA, the CDR3 is TGTGCCAGCAACCCGGGCGGGGGAGCGGGAGCGGATACGCAGTATTTT.

This clonotype was detected a few times. V usage is TRBV29-1 and J usage is TRBJ2-5; D is possibly TRBD1 or TRBD2 (6 bases each). In germline, CDR1 is SQVTM, CDR2 ANQGSEA. The CDR3 consists of 12 residues. The CDR3 nucleotides read TGCTCATTACAAGGGGGGCCGGAGACCCAGTACTTC. It specifies CSLQGGPETQYF. Variable domain in full (rest from reference TRBV29-1 and TRBJ2-5): SAVISQKPSRDICQRGTSLTIQCQVDSQVTMMFWYRQQPGQSLTLIATANQGSEATYESGFVIDKFPISRPNLTFSTLTVSNMSPEDSSIYLCSLQGGPETQYFGPGTRLLVL.

There are a few counts of this clonotype. The rearrangement links TRBV18 to TRBJ2-7, with D possibly TRBD2 on 6 matching bases. Per the germline V gene, CDR1 is KGHSH and CDR2 is LQKENI. The V and J ends lost 4 bases and 4 bases respectively, with 23 bases between them. The CDR3 extends over 17 amino acids. The CDR3 region is CASSLAAPGLPRYEQYF. Here the CDR3 DNA reads TGTGCCAGCTCACTAGCGGCACCGGGGCTACCCCGGTACGAGCAGTACTTC.

The V and J genes are TRBV7-6 and TRBJ2-7; D possibly corresponds to TRBD1 (6 bases). In germline, CDR1 is SGHVS, CDR2 FNYEAQ. CDR3 size: 14 residues. The germline V and J ends were trimmed by 5 bases and 2 bases, with 13 bases remaining between them. DNA of the CDR3: TGTGCCAGCAGCGGGGGCGGCGGAACCTACGAGCAGTACTTC. This translates into CASSGGGGTYEQYF.

V and J are TRBV28 and TRBJ2-1; 7 nucleotides align to TRBD2. The germline V gene encodes CDR1 MDHEN and CDR2 SYDVKM. Unmatched junction bases numbered 6, after V lost 5 bases and J lost 8 bases. The CDR3 has 13 residues. CDR3 amino acids: CASSGGLVDEQFF. The CDR3 DNA sequence: TGTGCCAGCAGTGGAGGACTAGTGGATGAGCAGTTCTTC.

This clonotype showed up just a few times. J is TRBJ1-2 and V is TRBV7-9; D may be TRBD1 (5 bases). This CDR3 region has 15 residues. From germline, CDR1 is SEHNR and CDR2 FQNEAQ (reference sequence). V lost 4 bases and J lost 1, with 13 bases in between. The CDR3 loop is CASSSGHGDNYGYTF. As DNA, the CDR3 is TGTGCCAGCAGCTCCGGACATGGGGATAACTATGGCTACACCTTC.

The V gene is TRBV20-1, the J gene TRBJ2-5; unclear D gene. CDR1 and CDR2 (germline): DFQATT, SNEGSKA (reference sequence). Trimming pared 3 bases from V and 4 bases from J, leaving 9 bases between. The CDR3 spans 12 residues. CDR3 sequence (DNA): TGCAGTGCTAGTAACTTGAGAGAGACCCAGTACTTC. The encoded protein is CSASNLRETQYF.

This clonotype has only a few counts. The rearrangement uses TRBV12-3 or TRBV12-4 and TRBJ2-1; either TRBD1 or TRBD2 may supply D (6 bases each). The CDR3 contains 13 residues. V gave up 9 bases and J gave up 7 bases, with 16 bases separating them. Here the CDR3 reads CASGFRGGNEQFF. The CDR3 bases are TGTGCCAGTGGGTTTCGAGGGGGGAATGAGCAGTTCTTC.

This clonotype was counted many times. The genes are TRBV5-1 and TRBJ2-2; tentative D call: TRBD1 (6 bases). Deletions cut 4 bases from V and 3 bases from J, with 10 bases between. The germline V gene encodes CDR1 SGHRS and CDR2 YFSETQ. There are 14 residues in the CDR3. The CDR3 loop reads CASSPQGYTGELFF. The CDR3 region has the DNA TGCGCCAGCAGCCCTCAGGGGTACACCGGGGAGCTGTTTTTT.

This clonotype was seen a handful of times. The chain recombines TRBV7-3 with TRBJ2-1; D not certain. The CDR3 is 14 residues long. From germline, CDR1 is SGHTA and CDR2 FQGTGA. The V end lost 5 bases, the J end lost 9 bases, and 17 bases lay between the germline ends. The CDR3 DNA follows: TGTGCCAGCAGCGGGTCTATTGTCGTGGGTGAGCAGTTCTTC. Residues: CASSGSIVVGEQFF.

The rearrangement joins TRBV20-1 to TRBJ1-4; D is ambiguous. The V end was cut by 4 bases, the J end by 0 bases, with 12 bases between. The CDR3 loop spans 15 amino acids. The germline CDR1 and CDR2 sequences are DFQATT and SNEGSKA (reference sequence). CDR3 coding DNA: TGCAGTGCTACCAGACGGCTTGCAACTAATGAAAAACTGTTTTTT. It yields the protein CSATRRLATNEKLFF.

The chain couples TRBV18 to TRBJ2-1, with 8 bases matching TRBD2. The CDR3 covers 14 residues. Germline V CDR1 and CDR2: KGHSH, LQKENI. V trimming: 2 bases; J trimming: 7 bases; junction bases outside the gene matches: 4. This CDR3 reads CASSPERGRNEQFF. In DNA form, the CDR3 reads TGTGCCAGCTCACCAGAGCGGGGGCGGAATGAGCAGTTCTTC.

This clonotype was counted ten times or more. V usage is TRBV7-9 and J usage is TRBJ1-1; D possibly corresponds to TRBD1 (5 bases). The V gene lost 5 bases and the J gene lost 5 bases, with 15 bases spanning the gap. Germline CDR1 is SEHNR and CDR2 is FQNEAQ (reference sequence). The CDR3 has 14 residues. The CDR3 loop reads CASSMGTRGTEAFF. The CDR3 region has the DNA TGTGCCAGCAGCATGGGGACCCGTGGGACTGAAGCTTTCTTT.

In this sample, this clonotype turned up many times. This sequence joins TRBV5-1 and TRBJ2-7, with 7 bases fitting TRBD2. Trimming cost V 2 bases and J 3 bases; bases outside gene matches: 5. The CDR3 consists of 14 residues. In germline, CDR1 is SGHRS, CDR2 YFSETQ. The CDR3 protein is CASSFRGVGYEQYF. CDR3 sequence (DNA): TGCGCCAGCAGCTTCCGGGGGGTTGGCTACGAGCAGTACTTC.

This clonotype has more than one count but fewer than ten. The chain couples TRBV6-1 to TRBJ1-1; 10 bases line up with TRBD1. V lost 6 bases, J lost 3 bases, and 7 bases stayed unmatched. The CDR3 has 15 amino acids. The germline CDR1 and CDR2 sequences are MNHNS and SASEGT. This chain's CDR3 is CASRSRTGGHTEAFF. CDR3 bases: TGTGCCAGCAGGTCCCGGACAGGGGGACACACTGAAGCTTTCTTT.

This clonotype was picked up a small number of times. This chain uses TRBV5-1 with TRBJ1-5; D uncertain. Germline V gene lookup returns CDR1 SGHRS and CDR2 YFSETQ. CDR3 size: 14 residues. Deletions cut 3 bases from V and 2 bases from J, with 9 bases between. CDR3 sequence reads: CASSSDGGNQPQHF. CDR3 DNA: TGCGCCAGCAGCTCTGATGGGGGCAATCAGCCCCAGCATTTT.

This rearrangement joins TRBV5-6 to TRBJ1-2; D is possibly TRBD1 (5 bases). The CDR3 covers 13 residues. CDR1 and CDR2 (germline): SGHDT, YYEEEE. V shed 4 bases and J shed 8 bases, with 15 bases lying between them. Here the CDR3 DNA reads TGTGCCAGCAGCGGAGCTGGGGCGCGCGGCTACACCTTC. Its protein is CASSGAGARGYTF.

For this clonotype: One base away lies a much larger clone, so this may be a sequencing read error. The rearrangement joins TRBV7-2 to TRBJ1-1; 9 positions match TRBD1. Looked up from germline, CDR1 is SGHTA and CDR2 is FQGNSA. J gave up 7 bases and V 6 bases, and 6 bases lay outside the gene matches. The CDR3 loop spans 13 amino acids. The CDR3 here is CASSSDRGFEAFF. In nucleotides, the CDR3 is TGTGCCAGCAGTTCCGACAGGGGGTTTGAAGCTTTCTTT.

This clonotype occurred a few times. The rearrangement joins TRBV7-9 to TRBJ2-7; TRBD1 matches at 7 bases. J gave up 3 bases and V 0 bases, and 8 bases lay outside the gene matches. The CDR3 loop spans 16 amino acids. The germline V gene encodes CDR1 SEHNR and CDR2 FQNEAQ (reference sequence). The CDR3 region has the DNA TGTGCCAGCAGCTTAGCCCGACAGGGATTGGTCTACGAGCAGTACTTC. It codes for CASSLARQGLVYEQYF. Complete variable domain (other parts from reference TRBV7-9 and TRBJ2-7): DTGVSQNPRHKITKRGQNVTFRCDPISEHNRLYWYRQTLGQGPEFLTYFQNEAQLEKSRLLSDRFSAERPKGSFSTLEIQRTEQGDSAMYLCASSLARQGLVYEQYFGPGTRLTVT.

The table lists this clonotype with a few counts. This rearrangement joins TRBV20-1 to TRBJ2-1; a possible D gene is TRBD2 (5 bases). V was clipped by 6 bases and J by 3 bases, with 12 bases between them. The CDR3 extends over 13 amino acids. Germline V CDR1 and CDR2: DFQATT, SNEGSKA (reference sequence). CDR3 in amino acids: CSAEEESYNEQFF. The CDR3 DNA reads TGCAGTGCAGAGGAGGAAAGCTACAATGAGCAGTTCTTC.

The chain has TRBV5-1 and TRBJ2-7; D perhaps matches TRBD1 (6 bases). The V end was cut by 3 bases, the J end by 0 bases, with 10 bases between. The CDR3 has 14 amino acids. Germline V gene data show CDR1 as SGHRS and CDR2 as YFSETQ. In DNA, the CDR3 is TGCGCCAGCAGCTACCGGGACAACTCCTACGAGCAGTACTTC. Its translation: CASSYRDNSYEQYF.

The chain has TRBV5-1 and TRBJ1-4, with D uncertain. The CDR3 loop spans 11 amino acids. Trimming removed 0 bases at V and 10 bases at J, with 4 bases between. Germline loops: CDR1 SGHRS, CDR2 YFSETQ. In DNA form, the CDR3 reads TGCGCCAGCAGCTTGGACGGAAAACTGTTTTTT. This codes for CASSLDGKLFF. The full variable domain, its missing parts supplied by reference TRBV5-1 and TRBJ1-4, is KAGVTQTPRYLIKTRGQQVTLSCSPISGHRSVSWYQQTPGQGLQFLFEYFSETQRNKGNFPGRFSGRQFSNSRSEMNVSTLELGDSALYLCASSLDGKLFFGSGTQLSVL.

As to this clonotype: The germline gene is not matched at one end of the junction; a read error may be the cause. V gene TRBV29-1 combines with J gene TRBJ2-1; TRBD2 agrees at 8 bases. The CDR3 has 14 residues. Germline V CDR1 and CDR2: SQVTM, ANQGSEA. The CDR3 reads CSVEGGTRYNEQFF. DNA of the CDR3: TGCAGCGTCGAAGGGGGGACTAGATACAATGAGCAGTTCTTC.

This clonotype has only a few counts. V and J are TRBV20-1 and TRBJ1-1; D is unresolved. V dropped 4 bases and J dropped 0 bases, with 6 bases sitting between them. The germline V gene encodes CDR1 DFQATT and CDR2 SNEGSKA (reference sequence). This CDR3 region has 12 residues. The chain's CDR3 is CSANGLNTEAFF. The CDR3 region has the DNA TGCAGTGCTAACGGCCTGAACACTGAAGCTTTCTTT.

This clonotype appeared a few times. An end of the junction differs from the germline gene, which may be a read error. The V call is TRBV7-7, the J call TRBJ1-4; no reliable D call. The CDR3 has 15 residues. Germline V gene sequence: CDR1 SSHAT, CDR2 FNYEAQ (reference sequence). The CDR3 DNA reads TGTGCTAGCAGCCCGACGGACGGCGTTAATGAAAAACTGTTTTTT. It codes for CASSPTDGVNEKLFF.